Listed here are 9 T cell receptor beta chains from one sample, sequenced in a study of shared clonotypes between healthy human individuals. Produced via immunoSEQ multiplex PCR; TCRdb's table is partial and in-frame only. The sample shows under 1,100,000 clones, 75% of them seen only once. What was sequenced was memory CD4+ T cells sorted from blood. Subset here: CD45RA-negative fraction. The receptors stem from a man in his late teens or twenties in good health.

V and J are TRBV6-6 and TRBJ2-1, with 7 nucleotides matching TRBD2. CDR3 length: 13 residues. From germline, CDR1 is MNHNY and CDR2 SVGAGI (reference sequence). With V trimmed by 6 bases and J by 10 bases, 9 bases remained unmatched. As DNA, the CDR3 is TGTGCCAGCAGCAAACTACTAGCGCTAGAGCAGTTCTTC. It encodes CASSKLLALEQFF.

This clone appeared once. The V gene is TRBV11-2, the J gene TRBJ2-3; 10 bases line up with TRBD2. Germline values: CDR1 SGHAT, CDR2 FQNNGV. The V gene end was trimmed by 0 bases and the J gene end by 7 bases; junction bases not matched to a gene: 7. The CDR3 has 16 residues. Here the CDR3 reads CASSLDTAGGPHTQYF. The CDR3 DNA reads TGTGCCAGCAGCTTAGATACAGCGGGAGGGCCACATACGCAGTATTTT.

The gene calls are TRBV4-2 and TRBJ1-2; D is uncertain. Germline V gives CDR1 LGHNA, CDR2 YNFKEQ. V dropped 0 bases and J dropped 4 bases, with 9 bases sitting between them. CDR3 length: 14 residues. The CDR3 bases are TGTGCCAGCAGCCAAGACAACGGTCTCTATGGCTACACCTTC. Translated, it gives CASSQDNGLYGYTF.

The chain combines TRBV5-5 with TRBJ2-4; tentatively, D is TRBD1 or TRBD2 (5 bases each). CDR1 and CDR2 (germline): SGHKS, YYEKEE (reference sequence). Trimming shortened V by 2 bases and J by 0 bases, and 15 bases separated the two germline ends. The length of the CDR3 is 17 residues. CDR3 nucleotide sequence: TGTGCCAGCAGCTTCCCGGGACCAGACCTAGCCAAAAACATTCAGTACTTC. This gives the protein CASSFPGPDLAKNIQYF.

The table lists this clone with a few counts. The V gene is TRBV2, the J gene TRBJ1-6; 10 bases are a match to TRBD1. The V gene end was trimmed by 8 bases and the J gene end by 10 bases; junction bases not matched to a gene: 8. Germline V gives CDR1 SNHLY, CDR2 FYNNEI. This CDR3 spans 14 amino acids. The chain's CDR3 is CASGDRGRESPLHF. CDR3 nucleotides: TGTGCCAGCGGGGACAGGGGACGGGAATCACCCCTCCACTTT.

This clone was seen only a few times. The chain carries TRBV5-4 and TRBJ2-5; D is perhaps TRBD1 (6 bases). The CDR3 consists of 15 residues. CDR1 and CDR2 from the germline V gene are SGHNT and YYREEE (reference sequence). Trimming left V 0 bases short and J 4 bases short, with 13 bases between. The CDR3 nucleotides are TGTGCCAGCAGCTTGGATGGTTTAGGGGGAGAGACCCAGTACTTC. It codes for CASSLDGLGGETQYF.

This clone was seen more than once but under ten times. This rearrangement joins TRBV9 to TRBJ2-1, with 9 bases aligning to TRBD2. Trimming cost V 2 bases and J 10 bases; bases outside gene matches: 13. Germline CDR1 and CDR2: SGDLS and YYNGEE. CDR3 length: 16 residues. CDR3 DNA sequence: TGTGCCAGCAGCGTCCAAGCGGGAGGTCCTTCGCAGGAGCAGTTCTTC. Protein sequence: CASSVQAGGPSQEQFF.

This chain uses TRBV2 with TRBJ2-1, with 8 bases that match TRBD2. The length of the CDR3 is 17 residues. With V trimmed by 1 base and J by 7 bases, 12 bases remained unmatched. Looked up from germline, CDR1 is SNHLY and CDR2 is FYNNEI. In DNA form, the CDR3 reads TGTGCCAGCAGTGAAGTCGGGTGGAGCGGGAGAGAGAATGAGCAGTTCTTC. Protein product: CASSEVGWSGRENEQFF. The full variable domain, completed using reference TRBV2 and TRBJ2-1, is EPEVTQTPSHQVTQMGQEVILRCVPISNHLYFYWYRQILGQKVEFLVSFYNNEISEKSEIFDDQFSVERPDGSNFTLKIRSTKLEDSAMYFCASSEVGWSGRENEQFFGPGTRLTVL.

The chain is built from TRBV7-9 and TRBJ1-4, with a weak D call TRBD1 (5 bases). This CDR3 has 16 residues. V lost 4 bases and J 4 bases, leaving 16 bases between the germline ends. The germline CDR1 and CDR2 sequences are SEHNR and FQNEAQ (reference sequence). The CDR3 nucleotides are TGTGCCAGCAGCTCCAGATCGGGACGGCTTAATGAAAAACTGTTTTTT. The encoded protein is CASSSRSGRLNEKLFF.